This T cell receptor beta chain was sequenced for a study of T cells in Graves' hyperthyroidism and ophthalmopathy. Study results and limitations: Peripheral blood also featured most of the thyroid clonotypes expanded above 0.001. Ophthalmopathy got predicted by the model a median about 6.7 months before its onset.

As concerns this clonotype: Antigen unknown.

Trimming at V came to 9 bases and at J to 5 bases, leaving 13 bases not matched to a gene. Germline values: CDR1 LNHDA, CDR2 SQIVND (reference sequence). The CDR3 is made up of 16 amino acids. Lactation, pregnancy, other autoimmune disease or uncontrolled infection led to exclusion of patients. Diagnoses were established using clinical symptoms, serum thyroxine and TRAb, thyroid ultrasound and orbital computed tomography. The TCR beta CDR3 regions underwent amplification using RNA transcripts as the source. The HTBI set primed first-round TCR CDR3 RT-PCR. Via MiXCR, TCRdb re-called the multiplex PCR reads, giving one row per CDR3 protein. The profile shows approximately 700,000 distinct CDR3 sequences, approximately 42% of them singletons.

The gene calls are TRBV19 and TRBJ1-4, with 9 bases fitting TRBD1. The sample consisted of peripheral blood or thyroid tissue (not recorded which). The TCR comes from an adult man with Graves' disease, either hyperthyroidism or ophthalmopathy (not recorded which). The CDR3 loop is CARGRQGEEENEKLFF. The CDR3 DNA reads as TGTGCCAGAGGAAGACAGGGGGAAGAGGAGAATGAAAAACTGTTTTTT.